The TCR beta chain under discussion was sequenced for a study of T cell responses to AZD1222 COVID-19 vaccine. Produced via immunoSEQ multiplex PCR; TCRdb's table is partial and in-frame only. The table records about 150,000 clones, approximately 90% of them present only once. CDR3 length: 15 amino acids. The V gene's germline CDR1 is SGHDT and CDR2 YYEEEE. The V end was cut by 1 base, the J end by 10 bases, with 18 bases between. Here the sequenced sample was peripheral blood, taken on day 0 of AZD1222 vaccination. The V and J genes are TRBV5-6 and TRBJ2-1; TRBD2 is a possible D gene (7 bases). This clonotype originated in an adult in good health. In nucleotides, the CDR3 is TGTGCCAGCAGCTTGATTAGGGGGGGATCAATCGAGCAGTTCTTC. It encodes CASSLIRGGSIEQFF.